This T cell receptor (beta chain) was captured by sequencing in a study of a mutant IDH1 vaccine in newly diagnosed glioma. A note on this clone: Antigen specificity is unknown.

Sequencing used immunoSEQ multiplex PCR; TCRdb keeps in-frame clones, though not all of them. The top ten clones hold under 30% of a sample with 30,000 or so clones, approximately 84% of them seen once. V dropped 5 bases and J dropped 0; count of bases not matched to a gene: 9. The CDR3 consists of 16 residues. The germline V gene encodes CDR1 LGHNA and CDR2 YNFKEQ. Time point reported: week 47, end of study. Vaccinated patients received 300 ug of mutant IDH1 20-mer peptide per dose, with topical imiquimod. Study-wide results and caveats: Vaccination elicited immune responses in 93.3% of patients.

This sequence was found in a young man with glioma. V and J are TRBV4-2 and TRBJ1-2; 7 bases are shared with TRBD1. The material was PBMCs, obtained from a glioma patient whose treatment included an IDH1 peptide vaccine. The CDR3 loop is CASSAGTAISNYGYTF. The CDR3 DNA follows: TGTGCCAGCAGCGCCGGGACAGCGATTTCTAACTATGGCTACACCTTC.